This T cell receptor (beta chain) was captured in a study of T-cell reconstitution after alpha-beta-depleted transplantation in children. The TCRbeta library was prepared with unique molecular identifiers. TCRdb analysed the PCR reads with MiXCR anew, one entry per CDR3 protein. This sample has about 980,000 distinct CDR3 sequences, with under 30% found just once. General study points: Several hundred expanded graft clones reportedly were the source of alpha-beta T cells about two months after transplant. At day 60, the high TCRbeta diversity found in some patients originated from recipient T cells and thymic progenitors that had survived. T-cell counts and diversity were attributed mostly to newly produced T cells one year after transplant.

Germline trimming cut 1 base from V and 0 bases from J; bases unmatched to any gene: 11. This CDR3 comprises 19 residues. Germline CDR1 is KGHSH and CDR2 is LQKENI. Points on this clonotype: What it binds is unknown.

This receptor was taken from a boy younger than two who had a stem cell transplant for SCID, so the T cells may come from the graft donor. Sequencing used PBMCs, mostly from graft donor cells, obtained 360 days after TCRalphabeta/CD19-depleted stem cell transplant. The chain employs TRBV18 and TRBJ2-1; 8 nucleotides line up with TRBD2. The CDR3 DNA sequence: TGTGCCAGCTCACCACTGGCCAGCGGGGGATTATCCTCCTACAATGAGCAGTTCTTC. Its protein is CASSPLASGGLSSYNEQFF. Complete variable domain (other parts from reference TRBV18 and TRBJ2-1): NAGVMQNPRHLVRRRGQEARLRCSPMKGHSHVYWYRQLPEEGLKFMVYLQKENIIDESGMPKERFSAEFPKEGPSILRIQQVVRGDSAAYFCASSPLASGGLSSYNEQFFGPGTRLTVL.